Following are 14 T cell receptor beta chains from one sample sequenced in a study of blood T cell repertoires in COVID-19. Profiling relied on immunoSEQ multiplex PCR, and the TCRdb table lists in-frame clones only, not all of them. The repertoire holds 150,000 to 200,000 clones, with 88% as singletons. Sequencing was performed on peripheral blood. Receptors originate from a man between 65 and 85 years old with active or convalescent COVID-19.

The chain carries TRBV1 and TRBJ2-3; the DNA was not compared with TRBD2, the D call given in the table. TRBV1 is termed a pseudogene. CDR3 length: 18 residues. The CDR3 DNA is TGCACCAGCAGCCAAGCTCACCGGGCGGGGGGAAGCACAGATACGCAGTATTTT. It specifies CTSSQAHRAGGSTDTQYF.

The CDR3 DNA reads as TGCAGCGCACGGGGACAGGGTTACAATGAGCAGTTCTTC. Translating gives CSARGQGYNEQFF. The chain has TRBV29-1 and TRBJ2-1, with TRBD1 identical over 9 bases. The V and J ends lost 7 bases and 4 bases, in that order; junction bases with no gene match: 5. This CDR3 comprises 13 residues. Germline CDR1 and CDR2: SQVTM and ANQGSEA.

The chain has TRBV5-1 and TRBJ1-4; D might be TRBD1 (5 bases). The length of the CDR3 is 14 residues. V dropped 4 bases and J dropped 7 bases, with 14 bases sitting between them. CDR1 and CDR2 from the germline V gene are SGHRS and YFSETQ. DNA of the CDR3: TGCGCCAGCAGCACTCGGGGGGGTGGTGAAAAACTGTTTTTT. Its protein is CASSTRGGGEKLFF.

This rearrangement joins TRBV11-3 to TRBJ2-3; D is unresolved. Germline V gene data show CDR1 as SGHNT and CDR2 as YENEEA. This CDR3 spans 13 amino acids. Trimming cost V 3 bases and J 5 bases, with 9 bases left between them. In DNA form, the CDR3 reads TGTGCCAGCAGCTTGTCCAGTGGAGATACGCAGTATTTT. Amino acids: CASSLSSGDTQYF. The entire variable domain, with the rest obtained from reference TRBV11-3 and TRBJ2-3, is as follows: EAGVVQSPRYKIIEKKQPVAFWCNPISGHNTLYWYLQNLGQGPELLIRYENEEAVDDSQLPKDRFSAERLKGVDSTLKIQPAELGDSAVYLCASSLSSGDTQYFGPGTRLTVL.

This clone was observed a few times. DNA of the CDR3: TGTGCCAGCTCACCGGAGAGAATGAACACTGAAGCTTTCTTT. This gives the protein CASSPERMNTEAFF. This chain joins TRBV18 and TRBJ1-1, with D hard to call. This CDR3 is 14 amino acids long. Germline CDR1 and CDR2: KGHSH and LQKENI. V was shortened by 3 bases and J by 0 bases, with 8 bases between the two germline ends.

The J gene is TRBJ1-1, the V gene TRBV7-9, with a weak D call TRBD1 (6 bases). The CDR3 has 16 amino acids. Trimming left V 4 bases short and J 4 bases short, with 19 bases between. Per the germline V gene, CDR1 is SEHNR and CDR2 is FQNEAQ (reference sequence). The CDR3 loop is CASSSSRPGDSTEAFF. Written as DNA, the CDR3 is TGTGCCAGCAGCTCGAGCCGACCAGGGGATTCCACTGAAGCTTTCTTT.

The rearrangement uses TRBV3-1 (or the pseudogene TRBV3-2) and TRBJ1-2; no reliable D call. The CDR3 sequence is 13 residues long. Trimming removed 3 bases from V and 8 bases from J, with 13 bases in between. The germline CDR1 and CDR2 sequences are LGHDT and YNNKEL (reference sequence). The CDR3 nucleotides are TGTGCCAGCAGCCAGCTAGGGAGAGGAGGCTACACCTTC. This encodes CASSQLGRGGYTF.

The J gene is TRBJ1-5, the V gene TRBV18; D gene uncertain. Germline CDR1 reads KGHSH; CDR2 reads LQKENI. The V end lost 2 bases, the J end lost 7 bases, and 9 bases lay between the germline ends. CDR3 size: 13 residues. CDR3 amino acids: CASSPDTEQPQHF. In DNA form, the CDR3 reads TGTGCCAGCTCACCAGACACGGAACAGCCCCAGCATTTT. Full variable domain (missing parts from reference TRBV18 and TRBJ1-5): NAGVMQNPRHLVRRRGQEARLRCSPMKGHSHVYWYRQLPEEGLKFMVYLQKENIIDESGMPKERFSAEFPKEGPSILRIQQVVRGDSAAYFCASSPDTEQPQHFGDGTRLSIL.

DNA of the CDR3: TGTGCCAGCAGAGCCGGGACAGGGGCGACTCACGAGCAGTACTTC. Its protein is CASRAGTGATHEQYF. The chain combines TRBV7-6 with TRBJ2-7; 10 bases fit TRBD1. V was pared by 6 bases and J by 5 bases, with 10 bases of the junction left unmatched. Germline loops: CDR1 SGHVS, CDR2 FNYEAQ. The CDR3 has 15 amino acids.

The chain links TRBV10-3 to TRBJ2-1; tentatively, D is TRBD1 (6 bases). Trimming cost V 4 bases and J 2 bases, with 24 bases left between them. Germline V CDR1 and CDR2: ENHRY, SYGVKD. The CDR3 consists of 19 residues. The CDR3 region has the DNA TGTGCCATCAGTGTAAGAGGGGGAAGAAGGGTTGGAACCTACAATGAGCAGTTCTTC. Its protein is CAISVRGGRRVGTYNEQFF.

This rearrangement joins TRBV7-2 to TRBJ2-3; TRBD2 matches at 7 bases. The CDR3 runs 15 residues. CDR1 and CDR2 from the germline V gene are SGHTA and FQGNSA. Losses at the gene ends were 1 base for V and 2 bases for J; bases not matched to a gene: 3. CDR3 sequence reads: CASSLVGGNTDTQYF. The CDR3 nucleotides read TGTGCCAGCAGCTTAGTCGGGGGGAACACAGATACGCAGTATTTT.

V and J are TRBV7-2 and TRBJ2-5; TRBD2 might be the D (6 bases). CDR1 and CDR2 (germline): SGHTA, FQGNSA. This CDR3 region has 14 residues. Trimming left V 4 bases short and J 5 bases short, with 14 bases between. The CDR3 DNA reads as TGTGCCAGCAGCTCGGGACTGCTAGGGGAGACCCAGTACTTC. Translating gives CASSSGLLGETQYF.

The chain recombines TRBV20-1 with TRBJ2-1; D remains unclear. V lost 3 bases, J lost 0 bases, and 9 bases lay in between. Per germline, CDR1 DFQATT and CDR2 SNEGSKA (reference sequence). This CDR3 is 14 amino acids long. CDR3 nucleotide sequence: TGCAGTGCTAGTTTACGCAGCTCCTACAATGAGCAGTTCTTC. It translates to CSASLRSSYNEQFF.

The genes are TRBV24-1 and TRBJ2-1; TRBD1 matches at 10 bases. CDR1 and CDR2 (germline): KGHDR, SFDVKD. This CDR3 has 14 residues. The CDR3 sequence: CATGPGQGHNEQFF. The CDR3 DNA is TGTGCTACGGGTCCGGGACAGGGGCACAATGAGCAGTTCTTC.